The 26 T cell receptor beta chains presented below share a single source sample, sequenced in a study of beta chain features in type 1 diabetes. Expressed TCRB transcripts were sequenced because the isolated RNA had all been reverse transcribed beforehand. Repertoires were generated with immunoSEQ multiplex PCR, while TCRdb's copy carries only in-frame clones and drops some. The sample lists over 700,000 clones; about 17% were seen once. The specimen was naive CD4+ T cells from blood. These receptors were obtained from a woman between 18 and 29 years old in good health.

The chain links TRBV11-2 to TRBJ1-2; D is undetermined. Germline CDR1 and CDR2: SGHAT and FQNNGV. The ends were cut back, 1 base at V and 14 bases at J, with 23 bases in the middle. The CDR3 is made up of 15 amino acids. In nucleotides, the CDR3 is TGTGCCAGCAGCTTAGTTCGGAGAGATAATCACTCGGAGACCTTC. Translation gives CASSLVRRDNHSETF.

J is TRBJ1-5 and V is TRBV9, with D uncertain. The V and J ends lost 0 bases and 0 bases respectively, with 10 bases between them. Germline-derived CDR1 and CDR2 are SGDLS and YYNGEE. This CDR3 region has 16 residues. DNA for the CDR3: TGTGCCAGCAGCGTAGCTCTTGGGTATAGCAATCAGCCCCAGCATTTT. It translates to CASSVALGYSNQPQHF.

The genes are TRBV28 and TRBJ2-2, with D unresolved. V was pared by 2 bases and J by 1 base, with 8 bases between. The CDR3 has 15 amino acids. CDR1 MDHEN and CDR2 SYDVKM come from the germline V gene. Written as DNA, the CDR3 is TGTGCCAGCAGTTTAGATTTGGGGAACACCGGGGAGCTGTTTTTT. Amino acid sequence: CASSLDLGNTGELFF.

In this sample, this clone turned up a few times. The chain uses TRBV7-9 and TRBJ1-2; no clear D. V shed 1 base and J shed 8 bases, with 8 bases lying between them. CDR3 length: 12 amino acids. Germline V gives CDR1 SEHNR, CDR2 FQNEAQ (reference sequence). Written as DNA, the CDR3 is TGTGCCAGCAGCTTAGGGCTCTACGGCTACACCTTC. Amino acids: CASSLGLYGYTF.

This clone was counted a few times. The chain is built from TRBV7-2 and TRBJ2-4; 9 bases are a match to TRBD2. The ends lost 3 bases at V and 4 bases at J; junction bases unmatched: 4. Germline V CDR1 and CDR2: SGHTA, FQGNSA. The CDR3 consists of 15 residues. The CDR3 coding sequence is TGTGCCAGCAGCTTTAGGCGGGAGGGGAAAAACATTCAGTACTTC. It specifies CASSFRREGKNIQYF.

The chain links TRBV6-6 to TRBJ2-4, with 8 bases lining up with TRBD1. The germline V gene has CDR1 MNHNY and CDR2 SVGAGI (reference sequence). With 6 bases clipped from V and 3 bases from J, the junction kept 10 bases outside the gene matches. CDR3 length equals 16 residues. The CDR3 DNA reads TGTGCCAGCAGACGACAGGGGACCTTGTACAAAAACATTCAGTACTTC. Its protein is CASRRQGTLYKNIQYF.

Worth noting for this clone: The sample contains more than one DNA sequence encoding this CDR3. This chain links TRBV7-9 with TRBJ2-1, with D tentatively TRBD2 (5 bases). The germline V gene has CDR1 SEHNR and CDR2 FQNEAQ (reference sequence). The CDR3 contains 15 residues. V was pared by 2 bases and J by 0 bases, with 8 bases between. The CDR3 here is CASSLRGSSYNEQFF. CDR3 nucleotide sequence: TGTGCCAGCAGCTTACGAGGGAGCTCCTACAATGAGCAGTTCTTC.

Regarding this clone: Other DNA sequences of this sample code for an identical CDR3. CDR3 nucleotides: TGTGCCAGCAGAAGACAGGGGAATGAAAAACTGTTTTTT. Its translation: CASRRQGNEKLFF. The chain combines TRBV28 with TRBJ1-4; 8 bases line up with TRBD1. The ends lost 6 bases at V and 5 bases at J; junction bases unmatched: 2. The germline V gene encodes CDR1 MDHEN and CDR2 SYDVKM. The CDR3 is made up of 13 amino acids.

CDR3 in amino acids: CATTDRGHYGYTF. The CDR3 DNA reads as TGTGCCACTACTGACAGGGGCCACTATGGCTACACCTTC. The chain carries TRBV19 and TRBJ1-2; 8 bases are shared with TRBD1. Trimming took 10 bases from V and 3 from J; bases not matched to a gene: 7. The CDR3 spans 13 residues. Germline CDR1 LNHDA, CDR2 SQIVND (reference sequence).

This clone came up a few times. J is TRBJ2-1 and V is TRBV7-2; the D is unclear. The CDR3 loop spans 15 amino acids. Per the germline V gene, CDR1 is SGHTA and CDR2 is FQGNSA. Trimming removed 5 bases from V and 8 bases from J, with 19 bases in between. The CDR3 is CASSPRWTQRDEQFF. The CDR3 DNA sequence: TGTGCCAGCAGCCCCCGGTGGACCCAGCGAGATGAGCAGTTCTTC.

In this sample, this clone turned up a few times. The V gene is TRBV4-2, the J gene TRBJ1-2, with D tentatively TRBD1 (5 bases). The CDR3 runs 15 residues. Germline lookup yields CDR1 LGHNA and CDR2 YNFKEQ. V was cut by 3 bases and J by 0 bases, with 11 bases left in between. CDR3 bases: TGTGCCAGCAGCCAGAGGGACGGATCTAACTATGGCTACACCTTC. This translates into CASSQRDGSNYGYTF.

The V call is TRBV5-4, the J call TRBJ2-3; TRBD2 matches 10 bases. CDR1 and CDR2 from the germline V gene are SGHNT and YYREEE (reference sequence). Trimming cost V 2 bases and J 6 bases; bases outside gene matches: 9. The CDR3 spans 16 residues. In DNA, the CDR3 is TGTGCCAGCAGCTTCCGACTAGCGGGCTCGGTGGATACGCAGTATTTT. As protein: CASSFRLAGSVDTQYF.

CDR3 sequence (DNA): TGTGCCAGCAGCCGGCAGAACTATGGCTACACCTTC. Encoded protein: CASSRQNYGYTF. V usage is TRBV4-2 and J usage is TRBJ1-2; D gene uncertain. Germline loops: CDR1 LGHNA, CDR2 YNFKEQ. The CDR3 totals 12 residues. V gave up 4 bases and J gave up 2 bases, with 5 bases separating them.

This clone has a handful of counts. The rearrangement links TRBV5-1 to TRBJ2-5; 8 positions agree with TRBD2. Per germline, CDR1 SGHRS and CDR2 YFSETQ. J was trimmed by 0 bases and V by 0 bases; bases with no gene match: 7. The CDR3 has 17 residues. The chain's CDR3 is CASSLAPTSGYQETQYF. CDR3 sequence (DNA): TGCGCCAGCAGCTTGGCCCCAACTAGCGGATACCAAGAGACCCAGTACTTC.

The rearrangement links TRBV10-3 to TRBJ1-2, with D perhaps matching TRBD1 (5 bases). Trimming left V 2 bases short and J 0 bases short, with 19 bases between. The CDR3 covers 18 residues. Germline-derived CDR1 and CDR2 are ENHRY and SYGVKD. The chain's CDR3 is CAISETWGDGYTNYGYTF. The CDR3 DNA reads TGTGCCATCAGTGAGACTTGGGGGGACGGATACACTAACTATGGCTACACCTTC.

The V call is TRBV6-5, the J call TRBJ2-3; 7 nucleotides agree with TRBD2. Germline loops: CDR1 MNHEY, CDR2 SVGAGI. Trimming at V came to 4 bases and at J to 0 bases, leaving 7 bases not matched to a gene. The CDR3 loop spans 16 amino acids. The DNA for the CDR3 is TGTGCCAGCAGTTCCGGGACTACGAAAAGCACAGATACGCAGTATTTT. This translates into CASSSGTTKSTDTQYF.

This clone showed up just a few times. J is TRBJ2-5 and V is TRBV28, with TRBD1 as a possible D gene (5 bases). The CDR3 consists of 14 residues. V lost 5 bases, J lost 4 bases, and 14 bases lay in between. Germline CDR1 reads MDHEN; CDR2 reads SYDVKM. The CDR3 coding sequence is TGTGCCAGCAGTCAATATCAGGGTTTAGAGACCCAGTACTTC. Translation: CASSQYQGLETQYF.

The chain combines TRBV28 with TRBJ1-5, with 10 bases identical to TRBD1. CDR3 size: 16 residues. V lost 8 bases and J lost 7; bases outside the gene matches: 14. Germline CDR1 MDHEN, CDR2 SYDVKM. The CDR3 nucleotides are TGTGCCAGCCTGTCACCATGGACAGGGGGGAGACAGCCCCAGCATTTT. It specifies CASLSPWTGGRQPQHF.

This clone was detected only a few times. This chain connects TRBV5-1 to TRBJ2-7; 8 nucleotides line up with TRBD2. The CDR3 loop spans 14 amino acids. The V gene end was trimmed by 3 bases and the J gene end by 4 bases; junction bases not matched to a gene: 6. Germline V CDR1 and CDR2: SGHRS, YFSETQ. The CDR3 sequence: CASSSTSGSYEQYF. In nucleotides, the CDR3 is TGCGCCAGCAGCTCAACTAGCGGTTCTTACGAGCAGTACTTC.

The chain has TRBV5-1 and TRBJ2-7; TRBD2 is a possible D gene (5 bases). Germline V gives CDR1 SGHRS, CDR2 YFSETQ. CDR3 length: 12 amino acids. Trimming shortened V by 4 bases and J by 1 base, and 6 bases separated the two germline ends. In DNA form, the CDR3 reads TGCGCCAGCAGCGAGGGATCCTACGAGCAGTACTTC. Translated: CASSEGSYEQYF.

The V call is TRBV28, the J call TRBJ2-7; 7 positions match TRBD2. This CDR3 spans 14 amino acids. Germline V gene sequence: CDR1 MDHEN, CDR2 SYDVKM. V dropped 4 bases and J dropped 4; count of bases not matched to a gene: 7. This CDR3 is CASSSPGGRYEQYF. DNA for the CDR3: TGTGCCAGCAGTTCTCCTGGCGGGAGATACGAGCAGTACTTC.

Turning to this clone: One junction end disagrees with the germline gene, perhaps due to a read error. The sample has other DNA sequences that encode this CDR3 too. The J gene is TRBJ2-6, the V gene TRBV18; D perhaps matches TRBD1 (5 bases). CDR3 length: 18 amino acids. In germline, CDR1 is KGHSH, CDR2 LQKENI. The CDR3 loop is CASSPLGRTRSGANVLTF. The DNA of the CDR3 is TGTGCCAGCTCACCCTTGGGCAGGACCCGCTCTGGGGCCAACGTCCTAACTTTC. The full variable domain, completed using reference TRBV18 and TRBJ2-6, is NAGVMQNPRHLVRRRGQEARLRCSPMKGHSHVYWYRQLPEEGLKFMVYLQKENIIDESGMPKERFSAEFPKEGPSILRIQQVVRGDSAAYFCASSPLGRTRSGANVLTFGAGSRLTVL.

In this sample, this clone turned up a few times. The chain employs TRBV28 and TRBJ1-1, with D tentatively TRBD1 (5 bases). The CDR3 is made up of 13 amino acids. V was trimmed by 5 bases and J by 4 bases, leaving 11 bases between them. From germline, CDR1 is MDHEN and CDR2 SYDVKM. The chain's CDR3 is CASSLPGATEAFF. The CDR3 region has the DNA TGTGCCAGCAGTCTACCCGGGGCCACTGAAGCTTTCTTT.

The chain carries TRBV9 and TRBJ2-5, with 11 bases aligning to TRBD2. Germline V gene data show CDR1 as SGDLS and CDR2 as YYNGEE. The CDR3 contains 17 residues. J lost 5 bases, V lost 3 bases, and 12 bases had no gene match. The CDR3 nucleotides are TGTGCCAGCAGCGAGGGGTTAGCGGGAGGGTCATGGGAGACCCAGTACTTC. The encoded protein is CASSEGLAGGSWETQYF.

This clone was seen a handful of times. V is TRBV23-1 and J is TRBJ1-2, with D uncertain. TRBV23-1 counts as an open reading frame of uncertain function. V was cut by 0 bases and J by 7 bases, with 12 bases left in between. The length of the CDR3 is 14 residues. This CDR3 is CASSQSRQAVGYTF. CDR3 nucleotide sequence: TGCGCCAGCAGTCAATCGAGGCAAGCGGTTGGCTACACCTTC.

The gene calls are TRBV14 and TRBJ1-2; D gene ambiguous. The V gene's germline CDR1 is SGHDN and CDR2 FVKESK. V was clipped by 0 bases and J by 1 base, with 6 bases between them. CDR3 length: 14 residues. CDR3 nucleotide sequence: TGTGCCAGCAGCCAAGATATCATTAACTATGGCTACACCTTC. Translating it yields CASSQDIINYGYTF.